These 19 T cell receptor beta chains share one sample of origin, sequenced in a study of metastatic and nonmetastatic thyroid tumors. TCRdb used MiXCR to call clones anew from the PCR reads. The table lists more than 4,500 clones, around 24% of them singletons, with about 15% in the top ten. Until they underwent thyroid surgery, no patient had received any treatment. Sequencing was done on a sample of adjacent normal tissue. The source is a female donor with papillary thyroid cancer or a benign thyroid nodule (not recorded which). Some clones in this sample may be carry-over from other donors' samples.

By proportion, this clone is medium-sized (0.01 to 0.1%). The gene calls are TRBV3-1 and TRBJ2-1; 12 bases fit TRBD2. The J segment lost 6 bases and the V segment lost 4 bases, leaving 7 bases of the junction unmatched. The germline V gene encodes CDR1 LGHDT and CDR2 YNNKEL (reference sequence). The CDR3 consists of 16 residues. The DNA for the CDR3 is TGTGCCAGCAGCCCACCGGGACTAGCGGGCTTCAATGAGCAGTTCTTC. Its protein product is CASSPPGLAGFNEQFF.

There are a few counts of this clone. The junction departs from the called germline gene at one end, perhaps through a read error. V is TRBV29-1 and J is TRBJ2-1; D is possibly TRBD2 (5 bases). This CDR3 has 14 amino acids. The germline V gene encodes CDR1 SQVTM and CDR2 ANQGSEA. CDR3 amino acids: CSIEGMGLRNEQFF. As DNA, the CDR3 is TGCAGCATTGAGGGCATGGGTTTGCGGAATGAGCAGTTCTTC.

This chain links TRBV4-1 with TRBJ2-2; maybe TRBD1 (6 bases). The CDR3 totals 15 residues. Germline V CDR1 and CDR2: MGHRA, YSYEKL. The V end lost 3 bases, the J end lost 7 bases, and 15 bases lay between the germline ends. The CDR3 nucleotides read TGCGCCAGCAGCCATCCCGACAGGTTTGGCGGGGAGCTGTTTTTT. Amino acid sequence: CASSHPDRFGGELFF.

This clone is labeled medium-sized. This chain links TRBV7-3 with TRBJ1-5; a weak D match, TRBD1 (5 bases). This CDR3 comprises 13 residues. Germline V gene data show CDR1 as SGHTA and CDR2 as FQGTGA. V was clipped by 5 bases and J by 3 bases, with 8 bases between them. This chain's CDR3 is CASSRDPNQPQHF. CDR3 DNA: TGTGCCAGCAGCCGGGACCCCAATCAGCCCCAGCATTTT.

Here the CDR3 reads CASSWTSGNNEQFF. CDR3 DNA sequence: TGCGCCAGCAGCTGGACTAGCGGGAACAATGAGCAGTTCTTC. This chain links TRBV5-1 with TRBJ2-1; 12 bases are a match to TRBD2. The germline CDR1 and CDR2 sequences are SGHRS and YFSETQ. There are 14 residues in the CDR3. Trimming took 3 bases from V and 5 from J; bases not matched to a gene: 0. Full variable domain (missing parts from reference TRBV5-1 and TRBJ2-1): KAGVTQTPRYLIKTRGQQVTLSCSPISGHRSVSWYQQTPGQGLQFLFEYFSETQRNKGNFPGRFSGRQFSNSRSEMNVSTLELGDSALYLCASSWTSGNNEQFFGPGTRLTVL.

Sample share makes this clone large. The chain employs TRBV30 and TRBJ1-2; D is uncertain. Germline lookup yields CDR1 GTSNPN and CDR2 SVGIG (reference sequence). There are 11 residues in the CDR3. Trimming stripped 3 bases from V and 4 bases from J, with 6 bases between. The CDR3 nucleotides read TGTGCCTGGAGCCTTGGCTATGGCTACACCTTC. It is translated as CAWSLGYGYTF.

Within the sample, this clone is large. The rearrangement joins TRBV7-3 to TRBJ2-1; TRBD2 aligns across 7 bases. The V segment lost 5 bases and the J segment 0 bases; nucleotides outside the gene matches: 1. This CDR3 comprises 14 residues. CDR1 is SGHTA, CDR2 FQGTGA, per germline. For the CDR3, the DNA is TGTGCCAGCAGCGAGCGGGGCTCCTACAATGAGCAGTTCTTC. It is translated as CASSERGSYNEQFF. The complete variable domain, with remaining parts taken from reference TRBV7-3 and TRBJ2-1, reads GAGVSQTPSNKVTEKGKYVELRCDPISGHTALYWYRQSLGQGPEFLIYFQGTGAADDSGLPNDRFFAVRPEGSVSTLKIQRTERGDSAVYLCASSERGSYNEQFFGPGTRLTVL.

This clone came up a few times. The chain links TRBV7-2 to TRBJ2-7; D is undetermined. CDR1 SGHTA and CDR2 FQGNSA come from the germline V gene. The CDR3 spans 14 residues. Trimming pared 1 base from V and 2 bases from J, leaving 9 bases between. CDR3 sequence (DNA): TGTGCCAGCAGCTTAGGGACGGTCGCCTACGAGCAGTACTTC. Translation gives CASSLGTVAYEQYF.

This chain links TRBV3-1 with TRBJ2-7; D is undetermined. Germline values: CDR1 LGHDT, CDR2 YNNKEL (reference sequence). The CDR3 loop spans 12 amino acids. Trimming cost V 1 base and J 4 bases, with 5 bases left between them. The CDR3 region is CASSQGWYEQYF. The CDR3 DNA is TGTGCCAGCAGCCAAGGTTGGTACGAGCAGTACTTC.

This clone showed up just a few times. The chain recombines TRBV7-2 with TRBJ1-1; 7 positions agree with TRBD1. CDR3 length equals 15 residues. With 2 bases clipped from V and 0 bases from J, the junction kept 3 bases outside the gene matches. Per germline, CDR1 SGHTA and CDR2 FQGNSA. The CDR3: CASSLKGALNTEAFF. CDR3 DNA: TGTGCCAGCAGCTTAAAGGGGGCGTTGAACACTGAAGCTTTCTTT.

The V and J genes are TRBV6-2 or TRBV6-3 and TRBJ1-5; D perhaps matches TRBD1 (6 bases). Per germline, CDR1 MNHEY and CDR2 SVGEGT. The CDR3 is made up of 14 amino acids. Trimming removed 2 bases at V and 7 bases at J, with 12 bases between. CDR3 region: CASSYGLGGQPQHF. In DNA form, the CDR3 reads TGTGCCAGCAGTTACGGACTAGGGGGGCAGCCCCAGCATTTT.

Worth noting for this clone: Being one base from a much bigger clone, this may be a read error. Other DNA sequences of this sample code for an identical CDR3. V usage is TRBV6-4 and J usage is TRBJ2-1; D possibly corresponds to TRBD2 (5 bases). The CDR3 extends over 13 amino acids. The V gene's germline CDR1 is MRHNA and CDR2 SNTAGT. With 6 bases removed from V and 12 bases from J, the gap between germline ends came to 18 bases. The CDR3 loop reads CASSRRERDGQFF. The CDR3 coding sequence is TGTGCCAGCAGCCGACGAGAGAGGGATGGGCAGTTCTTC.

This clone is classed as medium-sized. V gene TRBV3-1 combines with J gene TRBJ2-5; TRBD1 is a possible D gene (8 bases). Trimming cost V 3 bases and J 7 bases, with 24 bases left between them. Germline V gene data show CDR1 as LGHDT and CDR2 as YNNKEL (reference sequence). The CDR3 consists of 17 residues. Written as DNA, the CDR3 is TGTGCCAGCAGCCAGGACTGGACAGGGCGGGGAGGGGGGACCCAGTACTTC. Translating it yields CASSQDWTGRGGGTQYF.

By proportion, this clone is large. The chain links TRBV6-2 or TRBV6-3 to TRBJ1-4; D may be TRBD1 (6 bases). V dropped 5 bases and J dropped 8 bases, with 15 bases sitting between them. Germline CDR1 is MNHEY and CDR2 is SVGEGT. The CDR3 covers 14 residues. CDR3 sequence reads: CASSRQVFQEKLFF. The DNA of the CDR3 is TGTGCCAGCAGTCGACAGGTCTTTCAGGAAAAACTGTTTTTT.

This clone is labeled medium-sized. V is TRBV30 and J is TRBJ1-1; maybe TRBD1 (6 bases). Trimming stripped 4 bases from V and 0 bases from J, with 9 bases between. The germline V gene has CDR1 GTSNPN and CDR2 SVGIG (reference sequence). This CDR3 region has 13 residues. CDR3 nucleotide sequence: TGTGCCTGGACTGGACAGTTGAACACTGAAGCTTTCTTT. This encodes CAWTGQLNTEAFF.

By proportion, this clone is medium-sized. The rearrangement joins TRBV7-8 to TRBJ1-5; no reliable D call. The CDR3 has 15 residues. Trimming pared 3 bases from V and 2 bases from J, leaving 11 bases between. CDR1 is SGHVS and CDR2 is FQNEAQ in the germline V gene. Here the CDR3 DNA reads TGTGCCAGCAGCTTCCGGGCGAACGGCAATCAGCCCCAGCATTTT. Amino acid sequence: CASSFRANGNQPQHF. The full variable domain, its missing parts supplied by reference TRBV7-8 and TRBJ1-5, is GAGVSQSPRYKVAKRGQDVALRCDPISGHVSLFWYQQALGQGPEFLTYFQNEAQLDKSGLPSDRFFAERPEGSVSTLKIQRTQQEDSAVYLCASSFRANGNQPQHFGDGTRLSIL.

At least ten counts were recorded for this clone. This may come from a read error, since a much larger clone is one base off. V is TRBV6-1 and J is TRBJ2-7; the D is unclear. Trimming took 6 bases from V and 5 from J, leaving 20 bases between them. The CDR3 has 15 residues. The V gene's germline CDR1 is MNHNS and CDR2 SASEGT. CDR3 residues: CASRPRPVSVHEQYF. The CDR3 coding sequence is TGTGCCAGCAGGCCTAGGCCTGTCTCGGTCCACGAGCAGTACTTC.

This clone was seen many times. The rearrangement uses TRBV18 and TRBJ1-5; 12 nucleotides align to TRBD1. The CDR3 sequence is 19 residues long. The germline V gene has CDR1 KGHSH and CDR2 LQKENI. V lost 4 bases and J lost 7; bases outside the gene matches: 17. The CDR3 protein is CASSRITPGTGGAGQPQHF. DNA for the CDR3: TGTGCCAGCTCACGAATAACTCCCGGGACAGGGGGCGCCGGGCAGCCCCAGCATTTT.

V is TRBV2 and J is TRBJ2-2, with a possible D match to TRBD2 (6 bases). This CDR3 has 13 amino acids. Trimming removed 5 bases from V and 11 bases from J, with 15 bases in between. Germline CDR1 is SNHLY and CDR2 is FYNNEI. The CDR3 is CASSRDSLGELFF. As DNA, the CDR3 is TGTGCCAGCAGTCGGGACTCCTTGGGTGAGCTGTTTTTT.